The present TCR beta chain was sequenced within a study of cytomegalovirus exposure and HLA in healthy donors. Notes on the study in general: HLA alleles showed associations with some 17,000 TCR beta sequences in a later analysis, at a 0.05 false discovery rate. As confirmed in vitro, three CMV-associated chains were specific for CMV antigens.

The PCR made use of 60 Vbeta and 13 Jbeta primers. The table came from immunoSEQ multiplex PCR; TCRdb's copy has only in-frame clones and leaves some out. This sample's table reports 90,000 to 150,000 clones. Trimming pared 2 bases from V and 2 bases from J, leaving 12 bases between. CDR3 size: 15 residues. Per the germline V gene, CDR1 is SGDLS and CDR2 is YYNGEE. Points on this clone: Its specificity is unknown.

The sample consisted of PBMCs. The receptor's source is a young man in good health and CMV-seronegative. The rearrangement uses TRBV9 and TRBJ2-3, with D possibly TRBD2 on 6 matching bases. The CDR3: CASSVRTTSTDTQYF. The CDR3 DNA reads TGTGCCAGCAGCGTGCGGACTACCTCCACAGATACGCAGTATTTT.